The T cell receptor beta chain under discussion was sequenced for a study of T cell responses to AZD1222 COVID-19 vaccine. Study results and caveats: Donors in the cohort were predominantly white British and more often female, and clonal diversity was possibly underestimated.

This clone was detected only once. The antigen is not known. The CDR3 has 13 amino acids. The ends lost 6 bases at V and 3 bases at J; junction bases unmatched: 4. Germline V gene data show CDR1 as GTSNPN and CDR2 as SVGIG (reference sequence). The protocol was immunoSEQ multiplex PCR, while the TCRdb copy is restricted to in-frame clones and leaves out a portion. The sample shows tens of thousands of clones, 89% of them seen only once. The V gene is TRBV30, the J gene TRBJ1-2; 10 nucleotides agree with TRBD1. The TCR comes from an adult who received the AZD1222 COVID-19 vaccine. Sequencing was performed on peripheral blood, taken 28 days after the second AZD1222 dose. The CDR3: CACEGQGHYGYTF. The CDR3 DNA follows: TGTGCCTGCGAGGGACAGGGGCACTATGGCTACACCTTC.